The T cell receptor (beta chain) described here comes from a study of technical replicates of blood from a handful of donors. The CDR3 is made up of 15 amino acids. With 3 bases clipped from V and 10 bases from J, the junction kept 9 bases outside the gene matches. Germline lookup yields CDR1 SGHNT and CDR2 YYREEE (reference sequence). Sequencing was performed with immunoSEQ multiplex PCR; in TCRdb, only in-frame clones are kept and a portion is missing. This sample yields 70,000 or so clones, of which 88% are seen a single time; around 4.6% belongs to the top ten. The sequence derives from a human donor in good health. Some clones in this sample may be carry-over from other donors' samples. This chain joins TRBV5-4 and TRBJ2-6; TRBD1 matches at 8 bases. The sample taken for sequencing was PBMCs. As DNA, the CDR3 is TGTGCCAGCAGCTACCCGACAGGGGCCTTAAACGTCCTGACTTTC. Encoded protein: CASSYPTGALNVLTF. The variable domain in full, with the rest retrieved from reference TRBV5-4 and TRBJ2-6, is ETGVTQSPTHLIKTRGQQVTLRCSSQSGHNTVSWYQQALGQGPQFIFQYYREEENGRGNFPPRFSGLQFPNYSSELNVNALELDDSALYLCASSYPTGALNVLTFGAGSRLTVL.